A selection of T cell receptor beta chains follows, all from one sample in a study of blood T cells in healthy people across ages. TCRdb recomputed calls from the 5' RACE reads with MiXCR, one row per CDR3 protein. This table has about 640,000 distinct CDR3 sequences, approximately 59% appearing once. The sequenced sample consisted of blood. Receptors originate from a man aged 60 to 75 in good health. CDR3s include the opening cysteine and the closing phenylalanine or tryptophan. D genes are given only for firm matches. Expanded clones get a size class; other rows say once, few or many, or leave the size out.

CDR3 | DNA | V | D | size | J
CASSYSTHEQFF | TGTGCCAGCAGTTACTCTACGCATGAGCAGTTCTTC | TRBV6-2/TRBV6-3 | - | - | TRBJ2-1
CASSYSRASRGYTF | TGTGCCAGCAGTTACTCGAGGGCATCGCGAGGCTACACCTTC | TRBV6-5 | - | few | TRBJ1-2
CASSLGLGGYNEQFF | TGCGCCAGCAGCTTAGGATTGGGCGGGTACAATGAGCAGTTCTTC | TRBV5-1 | - | few | TRBJ2-1
CASSLSGGRNNEQYF | TGTGCCAGCAGCCTTAGCGGGGGAAGGAACAATGAGCAGTACTTC | TRBV6-2/TRBV6-3 | TRBD2 | few | TRBJ2-7
CSAGPDKSSYNEQFF | TGCAGTGCTGGGCCGGACAAAAGCTCCTACAATGAGCAGTTCTTC | TRBV20-1 | - | few | TRBJ2-1
CSAGQGLSYEQYF | TGCAGTGCGGGTCAGGGGCTCTCCTACGAGCAGTACTTC | TRBV20-1 | - | - | TRBJ2-7
CSARDPGSGANVLTF | TGCAGTGCTAGAGATCCTGGCTCTGGGGCCAACGTCCTGACTTTC | TRBV20-1 | - | - | TRBJ2-6
CSARFGLEQETQYF | TGCAGTGCTAGATTCGGACTAGAGCAAGAGACCCAGTACTTC | TRBV20-1 | TRBD2 | - | TRBJ2-5
CASSSGGSNYGYTF | TGTGCCAGCAGCTCCGGGGGGTCCAACTATGGCTACACCTTC | TRBV28 | - | - | TRBJ1-2
CASSPNSGSYNEQFF | TGTGCCAGCTCACCAAATTCGGGCTCCTACAATGAGCAGTTCTTC | TRBV18 | - | - | TRBJ2-1
CSAASGYEQYF | TGCAGTGCTGCCTCGGGGTACGAGCAGTACTTC | TRBV20-1 | - | - | TRBJ2-7
CASSSTGNGYTF | TGTGCCAGCAGTTCCACAGGGAATGGCTACACCTTC | TRBV28 | - | few | TRBJ1-2
CASSQGDAYSNQPQHF | TGTGCCAGCAGCCAAGGGGACGCTTATAGCAATCAGCCCCAGCATTTT | TRBV3-1 | - | few | TRBJ1-5
CASSWGKTQYF | TGTGCCAGCAGCTGGGGAAAGACCCAGTACTTC | TRBV13 | - | few | TRBJ2-5
CASRQGSNQPQHF | TGTGCCAGCAGACAGGGAAGCAATCAGCCCCAGCATTTT | TRBV25-1 | - | - | TRBJ1-5
CASSLPGGPYEQYF | TGTGCCAGCAGCCTCCCCGGGGGTCCCTACGAGCAGTACTTC | TRBV5-6 | - | - | TRBJ2-7
CASSPGRGGTDTQYF | TGTGCCAGCAGCCCCGGTAGGGGGGGCACAGATACGCAGTATTTT | TRBV3-1 | - | few | TRBJ2-3
CASAPGTAYNEQFF | TGCGCCAGCGCGCCAGGGACGGCCTACAATGAGCAGTTCTTC | TRBV5-1 | - | - | TRBJ2-1
CSATQGADTEAFF | TGCAGTGCTACACAGGGGGCGGACACTGAAGCTTTCTTT | TRBV20-1 | TRBD1 | - | TRBJ1-1
CASSLHTGANVLTF | TGTGCCAGCAGCTTACATACTGGGGCCAACGTCCTGACTTTC | TRBV7-2 | - | few | TRBJ2-6
CASNTGGLYEQYF | TGTGCCAGCAACACAGGGGGGCTATACGAGCAGTACTTC | TRBV12-3/TRBV12-4 | TRBD1 | - | TRBJ2-7
CSTLSPSGTNEQFF | TGCAGTACCCTCAGCCCCTCAGGGACCAATGAGCAGTTCTTC | TRBV20-1 | - | - | TRBJ2-1
CASSRSGAGGYNEQFF | TGCGCCAGCAGCCGGTCGGGGGCGGGGGGGTACAATGAGCAGTTCTTC | TRBV4-1 | TRBD2 | once | TRBJ2-1
CASSSARQETQYF | TGCGCCAGCAGCTCGGCCAGGCAAGAGACCCAGTACTTC | TRBV5-1 | - | few | TRBJ2-5
CASSDAGARPYEQYF | TGTGCCAGCAGTGATGCAGGGGCAAGACCCTACGAGCAGTACTTC | TRBV25-1 | - | - | TRBJ2-7
CSASPAGGAKNIQYF | TGCAGTGCTAGTCCGGCAGGGGGTGCCAAAAACATTCAGTACTTC | TRBV20-1 | TRBD1 | - | TRBJ2-4
CSALRTVRNEQYF | TGCAGCGCCCTCCGGACAGTGAGGAACGAGCAGTACTTC | TRBV29-1 | - | - | TRBJ2-7
CASSGGNHQPQHF | TGTGCCAGCAGTGGAGGGAATCATCAGCCCCAGCATTTT | TRBV25-1 | - | few | TRBJ1-5
CASSLGPGELSSYNEQFF | TGTGCCAGCAGTTTAGGTCCAGGGGAGCTGAGCTCCTACAATGAGCAGTTCTTC | TRBV12-3/TRBV12-4 | - | - | TRBJ2-1
CASSYSWGPPTGANVLTF | TGTGCCAGCAGTTACTCTTGGGGTCCTCCTACCGGGGCCAACGTCCTGACTTTC | TRBV6-5 | - | few | TRBJ2-6
CASRIGTGFRETQYF | TGCGCCAGCAGGATTGGGACCGGATTCCGGGAGACCCAGTACTTC | TRBV10-2 | - | - | TRBJ2-5
CASSLVTGSGGMNTQYF | TGTGCCAGCAGCTTAGTTACGGGGAGCGGGGGGATGAATACGCAGTATTTT | TRBV7-2 | TRBD2 | - | TRBJ2-3
CASSENMRDRGKNTEAFF | TGTGCCAGCAGCGAAAATATGAGGGACAGGGGAAAGAACACTGAAGCTTTCTTT | TRBV21-1 | - | once | TRBJ1-1
CASTRPPNEQYF | TGTGCCAGCACCCGACCCCCGAACGAGCAGTACTTC | TRBV2 | - | - | TRBJ2-7
CASSLGGANEQFF | TGCGCCAGCAGCTTAGGAGGAGCTAATGAGCAGTTCTTC | TRBV5-1 | - | - | TRBJ2-1
CASSEQVYEQYF | TGTGCCAGCAGTGAACAGGTCTACGAGCAGTACTTC | TRBV2 | - | many | TRBJ2-7
CASSSFVTGELFF | TGTGCCAGCAGTTCCTTCGTCACCGGGGAGCTGTTTTTT | TRBV12-3/TRBV12-4 | - | - | TRBJ2-2
CSVEDGTGNQPQHF | TGCAGCGTTGAAGACGGGACAGGCAATCAGCCCCAGCATTTT | TRBV29-1 | TRBD1 | few | TRBJ1-5
CSAITGGEDYGYTF | TGCAGTGCTATAACCGGGGGCGAAGACTATGGCTACACCTTC | TRBV20-1 | - | medium-sized | TRBJ1-2
CSAGPGLQETQYF | TGCAGTGCCGGGCCAGGCCTTCAAGAGACCCAGTACTTC | TRBV20-1 | - | - | TRBJ2-5
CASSEIRAGSTEAFF | TGTGCCAGCAGTGAAATAAGGGCGGGCAGCACTGAAGCTTTCTTT | TRBV2 | - | - | TRBJ1-1
CASKSGGALQTQYF | TGTGCCAGCAAAAGCGGGGGGGCTCTGCAGACCCAGTACTTC | TRBV6-2/TRBV6-3 | TRBD2 | - | TRBJ2-5
CASSLGRGRDTEETQYF | TGTGCCAGCAGTTTGGGCAGGGGAAGGGATACCGAAGAGACCCAGTACTTC | TRBV12-3/TRBV12-4 | - | - | TRBJ2-5